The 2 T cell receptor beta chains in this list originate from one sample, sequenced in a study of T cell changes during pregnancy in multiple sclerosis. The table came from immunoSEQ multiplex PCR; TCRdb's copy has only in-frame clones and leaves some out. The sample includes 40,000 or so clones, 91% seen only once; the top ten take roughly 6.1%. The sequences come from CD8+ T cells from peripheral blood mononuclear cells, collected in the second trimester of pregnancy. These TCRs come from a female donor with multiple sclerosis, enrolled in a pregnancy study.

CDR3 sequence (DNA): TGTGCCAGTAGTCTAATACTCGGGGGGCCCTTGGATGAGCAGTTCTTC. Protein sequence: CASSLILGGPLDEQFF. The rearrangement uses TRBV19 and TRBJ2-1; tentatively, D is TRBD2 (7 bases). CDR1 is LNHDA, CDR2 SQIVND, per germline (reference sequence). The V end was cut by 5 bases, the J end by 8 bases, with 22 bases between. CDR3 length equals 16 residues.

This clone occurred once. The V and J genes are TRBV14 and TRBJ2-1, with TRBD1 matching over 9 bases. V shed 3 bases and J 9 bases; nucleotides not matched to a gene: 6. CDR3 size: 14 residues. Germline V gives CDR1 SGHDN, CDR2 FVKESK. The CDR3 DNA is TGTGCCAGCAGCCACACAGGGGGCTTAGGTGAGCAGTTCTTC. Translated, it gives CASSHTGGLGEQFF.